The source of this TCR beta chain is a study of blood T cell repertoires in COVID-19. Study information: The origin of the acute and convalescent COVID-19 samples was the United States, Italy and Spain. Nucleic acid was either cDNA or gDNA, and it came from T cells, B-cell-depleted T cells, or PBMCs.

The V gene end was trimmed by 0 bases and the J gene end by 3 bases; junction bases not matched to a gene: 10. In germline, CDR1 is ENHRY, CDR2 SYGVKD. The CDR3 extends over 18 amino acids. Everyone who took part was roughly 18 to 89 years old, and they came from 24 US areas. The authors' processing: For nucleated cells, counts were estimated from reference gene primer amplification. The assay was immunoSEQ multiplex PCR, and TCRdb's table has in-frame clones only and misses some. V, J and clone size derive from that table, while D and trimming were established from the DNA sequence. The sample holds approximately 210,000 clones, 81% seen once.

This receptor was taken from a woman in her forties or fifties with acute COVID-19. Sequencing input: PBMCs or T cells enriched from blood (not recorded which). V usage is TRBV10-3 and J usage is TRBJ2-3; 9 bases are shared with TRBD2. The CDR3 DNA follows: TGTGCCATCAGTGAGTCGCCCTCTCTAGCGGGACTAACAGATACGCAGTATTTT. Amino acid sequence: CAISESPSLAGLTDTQYF.